The source of this T cell receptor beta chain is a study of T-cell reconstitution after alpha-beta-depleted transplantation in children. The study's findings and limits: Diversity and T-cell counts at one year after transplant derived mostly from new T cells. The high TCRbeta diversity at day 60 in some patients came from surviving recipient T cells and thymic progenitors. Several hundred expanded graft clones reportedly gave rise to the alpha-beta T cells present about two months after transplant.

Molecular barcoding with unique molecular identifiers was used for the TCRbeta library. TCRdb reprocessed the PCR reads via MiXCR and lists one record per CDR3 protein. The sample includes about 120,000 distinct CDR3 sequences, around 23% seen only once; the top ten take roughly a tenth. This clonotype appeared a few times. No antigen is known for it. The CDR3 runs to 13 residues. Germline-derived CDR1 and CDR2 are SQVTM and ANQGSEA. V lost 7 bases and J 0 bases, leaving 11 bases between the germline ends. The sequencing used PBMCs, mostly from graft donor cells, collected 180 days after TCRalphabeta/CD19-depleted stem cell transplant. The clonotype comes from a male patient between 2 and 10 years old who had a stem cell transplant for chronic granulomatous disease, so the T cells may come from the graft donor. The chain joins TRBV29-1 to TRBJ2-3, with a weak D call TRBD1 (5 bases). CDR3 amino acids: CSAPTASTDTQYF. Here the CDR3 DNA reads TGCAGCGCACCGACAGCGAGCACAGATACGCAGTATTTT.